This TCR beta chain was recovered during a study of immune characterization of retroperitoneal liposarcoma. TCRdb processed the PCR reads anew with MiXCR; each CDR3 protein has one entry. This sample has some 7,700 distinct CDR3 sequences, with roughly 30% found just once. The J segment lost 3 bases and the V segment lost 5 bases, leaving 6 bases of the junction unmatched. Germline V gene sequence: CDR1 SGHTA, CDR2 FQGNSA. This CDR3 spans 14 amino acids. This receptor was obtained from a male donor with retroperitoneal liposarcoma. This sequence joins TRBV7-2 and TRBJ2-5; TRBD1 matches 7 bases. The sequenced sample consisted of blood. The CDR3 reads CASSLFGQEETQYF. DNA of the CDR3: TGTGCCAGCAGCCTTTTTGGACAGGAAGAGACCCAGTACTTC.